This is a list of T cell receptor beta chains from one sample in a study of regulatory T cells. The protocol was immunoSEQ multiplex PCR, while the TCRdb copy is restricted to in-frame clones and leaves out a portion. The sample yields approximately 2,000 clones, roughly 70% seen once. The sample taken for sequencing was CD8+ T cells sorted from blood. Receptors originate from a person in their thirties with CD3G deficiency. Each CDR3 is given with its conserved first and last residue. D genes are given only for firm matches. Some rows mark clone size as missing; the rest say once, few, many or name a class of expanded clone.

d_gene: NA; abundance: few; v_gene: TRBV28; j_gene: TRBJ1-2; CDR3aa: CASSSGAGYGYTF
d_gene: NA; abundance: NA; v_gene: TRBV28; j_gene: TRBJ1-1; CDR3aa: CASSLGINQKAFF
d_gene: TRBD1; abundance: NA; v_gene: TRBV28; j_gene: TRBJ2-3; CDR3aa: CASRGGWGTDTQYF
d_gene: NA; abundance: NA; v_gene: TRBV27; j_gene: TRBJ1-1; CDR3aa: CASSSGVGTEAFF
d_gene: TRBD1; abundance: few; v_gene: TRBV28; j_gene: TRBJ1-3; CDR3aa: CASRQTGPSNTIYF
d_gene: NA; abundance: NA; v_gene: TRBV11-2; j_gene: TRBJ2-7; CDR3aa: CASSLGWAGATYEQYF
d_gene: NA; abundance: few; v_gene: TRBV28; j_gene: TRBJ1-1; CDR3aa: CASSLYGRTEAFF
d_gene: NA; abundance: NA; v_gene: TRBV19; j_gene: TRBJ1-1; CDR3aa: CASSIGRGTEAFF
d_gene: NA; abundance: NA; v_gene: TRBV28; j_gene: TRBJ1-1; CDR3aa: CASSSEGEGDTEAFF
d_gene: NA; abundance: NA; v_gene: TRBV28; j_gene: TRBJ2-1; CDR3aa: CASSPPGGHNEQFF
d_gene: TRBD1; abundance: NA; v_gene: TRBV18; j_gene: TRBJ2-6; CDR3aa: CASSPGRGNSGANVLTF
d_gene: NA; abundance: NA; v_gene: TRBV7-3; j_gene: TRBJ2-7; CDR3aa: CASSDGTYEQYF
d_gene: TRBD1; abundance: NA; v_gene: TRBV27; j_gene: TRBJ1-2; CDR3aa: CASSWGTGGNYGYTF
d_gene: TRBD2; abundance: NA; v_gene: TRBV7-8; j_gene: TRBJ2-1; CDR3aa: CASSFGLAGGPSYNEQFF
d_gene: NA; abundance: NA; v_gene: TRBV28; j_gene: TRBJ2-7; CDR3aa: CASSFGLRSEQYF
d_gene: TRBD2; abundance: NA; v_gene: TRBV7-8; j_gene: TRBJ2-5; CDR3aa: CASSLELAGGGETQYF
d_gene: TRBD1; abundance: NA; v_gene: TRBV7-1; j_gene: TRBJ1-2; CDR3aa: CASSLTWDRDGYTF
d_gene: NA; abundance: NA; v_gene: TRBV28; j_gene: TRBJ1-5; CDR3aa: CASSSNIPMHSNQPQHF
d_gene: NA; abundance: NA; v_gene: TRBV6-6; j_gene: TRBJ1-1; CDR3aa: CASSSAGMPEAFF
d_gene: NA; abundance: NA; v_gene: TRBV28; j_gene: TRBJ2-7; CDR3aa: CASSFQASYEQYF
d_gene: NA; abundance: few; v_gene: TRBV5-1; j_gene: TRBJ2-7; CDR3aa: CASTSGTSYEQYF
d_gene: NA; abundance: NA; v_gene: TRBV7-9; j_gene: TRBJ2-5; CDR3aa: CASRGGQETQYF
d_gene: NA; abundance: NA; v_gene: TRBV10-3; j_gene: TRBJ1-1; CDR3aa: CAISSADRTEAFF
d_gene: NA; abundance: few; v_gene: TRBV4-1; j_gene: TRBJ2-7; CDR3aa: CASRGLGPGLTF
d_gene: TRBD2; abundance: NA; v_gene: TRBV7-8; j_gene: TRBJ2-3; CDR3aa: CASSPTRRLAEQYF
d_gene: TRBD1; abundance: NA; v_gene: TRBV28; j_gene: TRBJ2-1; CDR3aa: CASSFRGPYNEQFF
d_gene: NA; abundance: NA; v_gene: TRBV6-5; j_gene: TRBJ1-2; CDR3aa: CASREPYGYTF
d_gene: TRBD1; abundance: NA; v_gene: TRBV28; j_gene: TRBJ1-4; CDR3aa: CASSQRYGQGRDNEKLFF
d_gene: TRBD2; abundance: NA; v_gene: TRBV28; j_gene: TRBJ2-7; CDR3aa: CASSLWRGRTYEQYF
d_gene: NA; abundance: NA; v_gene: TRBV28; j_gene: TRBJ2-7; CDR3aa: CASSRTASYEQYF
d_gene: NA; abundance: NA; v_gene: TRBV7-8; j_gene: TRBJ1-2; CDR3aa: CASSSMHGGLDGYTF
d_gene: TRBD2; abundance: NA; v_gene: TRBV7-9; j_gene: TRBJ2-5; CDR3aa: CASSPTSGRGIETQYF
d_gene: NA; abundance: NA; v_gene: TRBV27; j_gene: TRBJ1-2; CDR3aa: CASSPSSNYGYTF
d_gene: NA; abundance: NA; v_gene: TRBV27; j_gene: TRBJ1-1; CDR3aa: CASSGGPPGSNTEAFF
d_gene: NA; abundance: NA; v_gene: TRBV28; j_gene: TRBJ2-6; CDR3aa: CASSQHPGLISGANVLTF
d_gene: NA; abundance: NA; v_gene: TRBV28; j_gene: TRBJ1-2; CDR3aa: CASSLWGTINYGYTF
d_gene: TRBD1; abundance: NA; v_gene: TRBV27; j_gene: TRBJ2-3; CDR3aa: CASSPGITGGDTQYF
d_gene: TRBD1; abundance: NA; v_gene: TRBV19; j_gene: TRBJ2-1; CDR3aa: CASRSGQGFPNEQFF
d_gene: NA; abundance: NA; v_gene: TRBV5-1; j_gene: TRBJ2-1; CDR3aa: CASSLGFSSYNEQFF
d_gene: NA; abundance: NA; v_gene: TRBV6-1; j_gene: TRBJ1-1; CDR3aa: CASSKGRGRAFF